The 14 T cell receptor beta chains below were found in one sample sequenced in a study of CD8 T cells in ankylosing spondylitis (dated by TCRdb to about 2017). Libraries were made using 5' RACE. The sample was run on an Illumina HiSeq 2500. The public reads were reanalyzed by TCRdb: fastp trimming at Q25, MiXCR alignment, in-frame beta chains only. Each CDR3 protein appears once, grouped with its most common genes and DNA. Counted in this sample were around 160,000 distinct CDR3 sequences; about 9.9% of them appeared once. Around 29% of the sample is held by the ten biggest clonotypes. The specimen was blood, either unsorted or a sorted T cell fraction (not recorded which). The receptors shown here come from a male donor with ankylosing spondylitis or in good health (not recorded which).

This clonotype turned up a few times. The chain couples TRBV7-2 to TRBJ1-1; 8 bases map to TRBD1. The CDR3 runs 15 residues. Germline assignment: CDR1 SGHTA and CDR2 FQGNSA. The V and J ends lost 2 bases and 6 bases, in that order; junction bases with no gene match: 8. The CDR3, as DNA: TGTGCCAGCAGCTTACGGGCCAGGGGGCTTTCTGAAGCTTTCTTT. Protein product: CASSLRARGLSEAFF.

The table lists this clonotype with many counts. The chain couples TRBV12-3 or TRBV12-4 to TRBJ2-3; 11 positions match TRBD2. CDR3 size: 16 residues. Unmatched junction bases numbered 7, after V lost 5 bases and J lost 3 bases. The CDR3 is CASSPTGLAVTDTQYF. CDR3 DNA sequence: TGTGCCAGCAGTCCAACGGGACTAGCGGTTACAGATACGCAGTATTTT.

This chain joins TRBV28 and TRBJ1-5; TRBD1 agrees at 9 bases. This CDR3 is built from 19 residues. V shed 6 bases, J shed 6 bases, and the junction held 21 bases outside the gene matches. Germline CDR1 is MDHEN and CDR2 is SYDVKM. In DNA form, the CDR3 reads TGTGCCAGCAGCTCCTCCTTGAAGGGAGGACAGGGGAATGGTCAGCCCCAGCATTTT. Its translation is CASSSSLKGGQGNGQPQHF.

This clonotype was found a few times. As DNA, the CDR3 is TGCGCCAGCAGCCAAGGTCAGGTAACAGATACGCAGTATTTT. Its protein product is CASSQGQVTDTQYF. The gene calls are TRBV4-3 and TRBJ2-3; D unresolved. In germline, CDR1 is LGHNA, CDR2 YSLEER. Trimming removed 1 base at V and 3 bases at J, with 8 bases between. This CDR3 spans 14 amino acids.

This clonotype was seen repeatedly, ten times or more. This chain links TRBV29-1 with TRBJ2-2; D is undetermined. The ends were cut back, 0 bases at V and 3 bases at J, with 8 bases in the middle. The CDR3 runs 14 residues. Germline V gene lookup returns CDR1 SQVTM and CDR2 ANQGSEA. The CDR3 nucleotides are TGCAGCGTTGAAGAATCAAGGGACACCGGGGAGCTGTTTTTT. Protein: CSVEESRDTGELFF.

For this clonotype: A much larger clone differs by one base, so this may be a read error. The V gene is TRBV7-2, the J gene TRBJ2-5; tentatively, D is TRBD1 or TRBD2 (5 bases each). Germline CDR1 is SGHTA and CDR2 is FQGNSA. This CDR3 has 16 residues. CDR3 loop: CASSLEAGRHQETKYF. In nucleotides, the CDR3 is TGTGCCAGCAGCTTAGAGGCAGGGAGACACCAAGAGACCAAGTACTTC.

The table lists this clonotype with many counts. The gene calls are TRBV5-1 and TRBJ2-7; 14 bases fit TRBD2. CDR1 and CDR2 (germline): SGHRS, YFSETQ. Trimming at V came to 4 bases and at J to 3 bases, leaving 3 bases not matched to a gene. The CDR3 contains 15 residues. CDR3 residues: CASSAGTSGSYEQYF. CDR3 sequence (DNA): TGCGCCAGCAGCGCCGGGACTAGCGGGAGCTACGAGCAGTACTTC. The variable domain in full, completed from reference TRBV5-1 and TRBJ2-7, reads KAGVTQTPRYLIKTRGQQVTLSCSPISGHRSVSWYQQTPGQGLQFLFEYFSETQRNKGNFPGRFSGRQFSNSRSEMNVSTLELGDSALYLCASSAGTSGSYEQYFGPGTRLTVT.

The chain links TRBV2 to TRBJ1-2; 7 nucleotides match TRBD1. This CDR3 is built from 14 residues. Trimming took 4 bases from V and 4 from J; bases not matched to a gene: 6. Germline loops: CDR1 SNHLY, CDR2 FYNNEI. This CDR3 reads CASSGLQGPYGYTF. As DNA, the CDR3 is TGTGCCAGCAGTGGACTACAGGGGCCCTATGGCTACACCTTC. The variable domain in full, with the rest retrieved from reference TRBV2 and TRBJ1-2, is EPEVTQTPSHQVTQMGQEVILRCVPISNHLYFYWYRQILGQKVEFLVSFYNNEISEKSEIFDDQFSVERPDGSNFTLKIRSTKLEDSAMYFCASSGLQGPYGYTFGSGTRLTVV.

The rearrangement links TRBV4-3 to TRBJ2-3; D gene unclear. The CDR3 sequence is 14 residues long. Germline V CDR1 and CDR2: LGHNA, YSLEER. Trimming pared 3 bases from V and 7 bases from J, leaving 14 bases between. The chain's CDR3 is CASSHRVDGNTQYF. The CDR3, as DNA: TGCGCCAGCAGCCACCGGGTAGATGGAAATACGCAGTATTTT.

This clonotype was counted ten times or more. The rearrangement uses TRBV5-1 and TRBJ2-7, with D maybe TRBD1 (5 bases). The CDR3 runs to 16 residues. Per the germline V gene, CDR1 is SGHRS and CDR2 is YFSETQ. V shed 0 bases and J shed 3 bases, with 16 bases lying between them. This chain's CDR3 is CASSLGGAPEYYEQYF. The DNA for the CDR3 is TGCGCCAGCAGCTTGGGTGGGGCTCCCGAATACTACGAGCAGTACTTC.

In its sample, this clonotype was seen many times. This chain connects TRBV13 to TRBJ2-7; 8 bases map to TRBD1. This CDR3 contains 15 residues. Trimming cost V 5 bases and J 3 bases; bases outside gene matches: 9. Germline-derived CDR1 and CDR2 are PRHDT and FYEKMQ (reference sequence). CDR3 in DNA: TGTGCCAGCAGCCCCCGGACAGGGAGAGGCTACGAGCAGTACTTC. Encoded protein: CASSPRTGRGYEQYF.

This chain connects TRBV20-1 to TRBJ2-4; 14 bases match TRBD2. The CDR3 has 17 residues. V lost 5 bases, J lost 3 bases, and 9 bases stayed unmatched. Per the germline V gene, CDR1 is DFQATT and CDR2 is SNEGSKA (reference sequence). CDR3: CSASRRTSGGHKNIQYF. The CDR3 DNA is TGCAGTGCTTCACGAAGGACTAGCGGGGGGCACAAAAACATTCAGTACTTC.

The chain links TRBV3-1 to TRBJ1-2; a weak D match, TRBD1 (6 bases). Germline values: CDR1 LGHDT, CDR2 YNNKEL (reference sequence). The length of the CDR3 is 15 residues. The V gene lost 4 bases and the J gene lost 0 bases, with 12 bases spanning the gap. CDR3 sequence (DNA): TGTGCCAGCAGCCGACAGGATAGGTCTAACTATGGCTACACCTTC. The encoded protein is CASSRQDRSNYGYTF.

The J gene is TRBJ2-3, the V gene TRBV6-2 or TRBV6-3; 7 nucleotides line up with TRBD2. Germline loops: CDR1 MNHEY, CDR2 SVGEGT. The CDR3 is 17 residues long. V shed 0 bases and J 2 bases; nucleotides not matched to a gene: 8. The CDR3 region is CASSYSASGAITDTQYF. The CDR3 DNA reads as TGTGCCAGCAGTTACTCCGCCAGCGGGGCAATCACAGATACGCAGTATTTT.